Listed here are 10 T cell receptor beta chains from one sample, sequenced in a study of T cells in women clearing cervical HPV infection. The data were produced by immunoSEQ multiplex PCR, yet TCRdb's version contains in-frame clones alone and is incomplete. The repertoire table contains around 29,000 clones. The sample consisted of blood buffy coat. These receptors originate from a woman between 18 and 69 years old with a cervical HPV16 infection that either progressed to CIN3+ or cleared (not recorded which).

CDR3 in amino acids: CASSLLAGEGTDTQYF. Incomplete CDR3 DNA: TGTGCCAGTAGTTTGCTGGCGGGAGAAGGCACAGATACG. V and J are TRBV19 and TRBJ2-3, with 7 bases lining up with TRBD2. Read coverage stops 3 residues before the CDR3 terminus; the germline J gene supplies the remainder. The J segment lost 1 base and the V segment lost 5 bases, leaving 9 bases of the junction unmatched. The CDR3 is 16 amino acids. Germline loops: CDR1 LNHDA, CDR2 SQIVND (reference sequence).

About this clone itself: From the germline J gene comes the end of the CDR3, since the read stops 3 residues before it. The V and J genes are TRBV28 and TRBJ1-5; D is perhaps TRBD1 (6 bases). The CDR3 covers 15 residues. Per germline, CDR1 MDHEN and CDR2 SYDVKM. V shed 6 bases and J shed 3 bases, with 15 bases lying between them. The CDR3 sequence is CASRPRGSHNQPQHF. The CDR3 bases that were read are TGTGCCAGCAGGCCCAGGGGATCTCACAATCAGCCC.

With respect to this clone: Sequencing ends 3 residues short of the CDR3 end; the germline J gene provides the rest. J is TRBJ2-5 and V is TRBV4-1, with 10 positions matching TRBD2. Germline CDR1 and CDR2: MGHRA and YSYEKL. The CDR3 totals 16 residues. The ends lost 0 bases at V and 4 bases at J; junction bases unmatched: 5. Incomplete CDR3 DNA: TGCGCCAGCAGCCAAGATGAGCGGGGGGGCGGAGAGACC. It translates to CASSQDERGGGET. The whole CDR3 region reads CASSQDERGGGETQYF.

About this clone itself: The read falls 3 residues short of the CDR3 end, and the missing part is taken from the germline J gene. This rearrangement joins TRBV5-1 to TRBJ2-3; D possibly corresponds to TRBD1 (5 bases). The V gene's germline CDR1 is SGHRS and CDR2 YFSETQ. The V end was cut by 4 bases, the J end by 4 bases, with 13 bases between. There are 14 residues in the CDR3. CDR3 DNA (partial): TGCGCCAGCAGCCCCCCAGGGCAATCAGATACG. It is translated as CASSPPGQSDT. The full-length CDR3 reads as CASSPPGQSDTQYF.

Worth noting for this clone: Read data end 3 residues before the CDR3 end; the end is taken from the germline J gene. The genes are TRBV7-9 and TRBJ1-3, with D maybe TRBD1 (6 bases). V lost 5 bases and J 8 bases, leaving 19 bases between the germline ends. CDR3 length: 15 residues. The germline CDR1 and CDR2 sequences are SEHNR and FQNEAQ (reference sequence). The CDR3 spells CASSPGQNKGDTIYF. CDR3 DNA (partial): TGTGCCAGCAGCCCCGGACAGAACAAAGGAGACACC. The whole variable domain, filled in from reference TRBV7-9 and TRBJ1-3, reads DTGVSQNPRHKITKRGQNVTFRCDPISEHNRLYWYRQTLGQGPEFLTYFQNEAQLEKSRLLSDRFSAERPKGSFSTLEIQRTEQGDSAMYLCASSPGQNKGDTIYFGEGSWLTVV.

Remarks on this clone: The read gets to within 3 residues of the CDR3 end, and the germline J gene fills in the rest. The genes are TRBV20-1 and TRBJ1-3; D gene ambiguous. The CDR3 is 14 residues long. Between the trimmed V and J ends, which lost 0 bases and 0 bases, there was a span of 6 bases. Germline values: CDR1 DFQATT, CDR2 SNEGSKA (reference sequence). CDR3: CSAREAVSGNTIYF. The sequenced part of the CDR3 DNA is TGCAGTGCTAGAGAGGCGGTCTCTGGAAACACC.

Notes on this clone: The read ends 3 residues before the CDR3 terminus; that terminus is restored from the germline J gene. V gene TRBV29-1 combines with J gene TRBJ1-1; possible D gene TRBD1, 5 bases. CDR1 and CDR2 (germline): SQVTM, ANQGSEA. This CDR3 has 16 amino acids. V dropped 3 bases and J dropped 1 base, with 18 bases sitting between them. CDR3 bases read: TGCAGCGTTGAGGCGGATGGGGGGAGGTGGAACACTGAA. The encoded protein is CSVEADGGRWNTE. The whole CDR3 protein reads CSVEADGGRWNTEAFF.

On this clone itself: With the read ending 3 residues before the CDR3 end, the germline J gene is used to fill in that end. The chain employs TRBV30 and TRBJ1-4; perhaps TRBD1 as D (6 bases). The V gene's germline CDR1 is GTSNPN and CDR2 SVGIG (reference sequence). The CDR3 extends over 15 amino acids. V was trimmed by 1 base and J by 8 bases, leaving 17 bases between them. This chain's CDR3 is CAWSAETGQREKLFF. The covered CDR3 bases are TGTGCCTGGAGTGCAGAAACAGGGCAAAGAGAAAAA. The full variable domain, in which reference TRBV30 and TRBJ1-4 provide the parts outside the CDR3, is SQTIHQWPATLVQPVGSPLSLECTVEGTSNPNLYWYRQAAGRGLQLLFYSVGIGQISSEVPQNLSASRPQDRQFILSSKKLLLSDSGFYLCAWSAETGQREKLFFGSGTQLSVL.

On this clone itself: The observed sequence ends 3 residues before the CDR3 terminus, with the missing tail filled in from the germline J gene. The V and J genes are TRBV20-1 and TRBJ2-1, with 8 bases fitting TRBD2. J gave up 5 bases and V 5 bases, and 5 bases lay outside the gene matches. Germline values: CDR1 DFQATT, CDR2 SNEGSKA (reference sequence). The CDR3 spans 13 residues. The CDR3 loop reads CSAGGLVNNEQFF. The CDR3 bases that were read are TGCAGTGCTGGGGGACTAGTGAACAATGAG.

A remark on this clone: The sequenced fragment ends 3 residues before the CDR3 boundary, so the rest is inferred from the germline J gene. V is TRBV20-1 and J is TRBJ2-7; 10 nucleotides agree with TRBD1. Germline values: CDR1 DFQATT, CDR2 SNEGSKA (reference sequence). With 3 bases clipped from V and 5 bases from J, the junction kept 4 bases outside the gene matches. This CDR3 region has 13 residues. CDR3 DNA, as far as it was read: TGCAGTGCTAGCCGGGACAGGGGTGACGAG. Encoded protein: CSASRDRGDE. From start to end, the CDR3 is CSASRDRGDEQYF.